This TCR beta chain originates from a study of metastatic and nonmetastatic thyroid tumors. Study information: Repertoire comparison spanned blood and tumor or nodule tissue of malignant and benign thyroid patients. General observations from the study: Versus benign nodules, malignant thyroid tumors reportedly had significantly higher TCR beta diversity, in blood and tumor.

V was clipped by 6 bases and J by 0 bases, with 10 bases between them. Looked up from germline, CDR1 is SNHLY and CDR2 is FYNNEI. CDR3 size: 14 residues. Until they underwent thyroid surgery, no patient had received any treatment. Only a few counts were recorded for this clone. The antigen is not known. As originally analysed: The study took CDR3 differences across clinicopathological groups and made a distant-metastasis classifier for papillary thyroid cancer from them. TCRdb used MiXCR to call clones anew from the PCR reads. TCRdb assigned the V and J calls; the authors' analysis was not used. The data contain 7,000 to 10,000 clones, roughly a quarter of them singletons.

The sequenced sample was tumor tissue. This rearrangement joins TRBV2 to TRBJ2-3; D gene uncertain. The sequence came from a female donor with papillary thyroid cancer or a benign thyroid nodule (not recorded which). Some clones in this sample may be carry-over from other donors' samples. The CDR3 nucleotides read TGTGCCAGCAGGGAAAGGGTGAGCACAGATACGCAGTATTTT. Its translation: CASRERVSTDTQYF. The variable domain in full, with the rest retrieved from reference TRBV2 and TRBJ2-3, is EPEVTQTPSHQVTQMGQEVILRCVPISNHLYFYWYRQILGQKVEFLVSFYNNEISEKSEIFDDQFSVERPDGSNFTLKIRSTKLEDSAMYFCASRERVSTDTQYFGPGTRLTVL.